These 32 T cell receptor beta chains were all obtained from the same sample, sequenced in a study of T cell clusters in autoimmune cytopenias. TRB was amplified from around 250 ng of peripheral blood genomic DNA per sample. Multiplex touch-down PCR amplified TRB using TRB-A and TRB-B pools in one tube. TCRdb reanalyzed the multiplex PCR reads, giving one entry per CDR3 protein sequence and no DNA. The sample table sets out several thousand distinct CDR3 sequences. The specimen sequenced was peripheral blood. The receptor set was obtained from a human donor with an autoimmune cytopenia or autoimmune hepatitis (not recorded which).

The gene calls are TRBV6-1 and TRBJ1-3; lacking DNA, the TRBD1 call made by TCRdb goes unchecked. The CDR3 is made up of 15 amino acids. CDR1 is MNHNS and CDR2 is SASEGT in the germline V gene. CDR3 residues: CASIRGIRGGNTIYF.

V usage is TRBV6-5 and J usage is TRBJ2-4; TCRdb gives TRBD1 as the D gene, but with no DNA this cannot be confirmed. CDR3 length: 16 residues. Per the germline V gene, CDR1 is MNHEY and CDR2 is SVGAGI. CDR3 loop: CASSYRTRGDKNIQYF.

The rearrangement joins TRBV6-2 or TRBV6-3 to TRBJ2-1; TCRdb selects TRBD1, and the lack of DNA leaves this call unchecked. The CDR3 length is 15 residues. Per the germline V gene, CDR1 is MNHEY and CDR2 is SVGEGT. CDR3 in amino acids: CASSFLQGYADEQFF.

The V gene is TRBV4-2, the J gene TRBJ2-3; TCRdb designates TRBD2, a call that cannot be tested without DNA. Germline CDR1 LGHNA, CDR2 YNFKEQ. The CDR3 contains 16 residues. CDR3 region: CASSQPAGTSTDTQYF.

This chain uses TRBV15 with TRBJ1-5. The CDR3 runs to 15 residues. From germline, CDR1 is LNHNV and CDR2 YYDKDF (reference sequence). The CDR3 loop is CATSRVVQSNQPQHF.

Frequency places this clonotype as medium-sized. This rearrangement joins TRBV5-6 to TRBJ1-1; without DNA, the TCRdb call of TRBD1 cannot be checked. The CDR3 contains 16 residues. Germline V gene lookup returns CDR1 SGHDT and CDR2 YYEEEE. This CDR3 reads CASSQTDRGAVTEAFF.

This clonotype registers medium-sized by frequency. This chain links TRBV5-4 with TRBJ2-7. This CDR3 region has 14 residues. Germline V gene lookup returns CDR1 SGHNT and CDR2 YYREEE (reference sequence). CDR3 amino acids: CASSSWTDSYEQYF.

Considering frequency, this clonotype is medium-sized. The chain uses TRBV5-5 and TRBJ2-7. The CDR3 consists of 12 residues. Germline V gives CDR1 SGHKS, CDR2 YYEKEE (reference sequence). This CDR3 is CASSLGGPEQYF.

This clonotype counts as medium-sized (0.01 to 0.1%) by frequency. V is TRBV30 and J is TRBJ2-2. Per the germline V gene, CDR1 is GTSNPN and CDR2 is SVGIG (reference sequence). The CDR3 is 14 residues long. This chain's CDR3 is CAWRGQGLYGELFF.

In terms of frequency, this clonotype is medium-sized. Here the CDR3 reads CASSARQGINEKLFF. The chain carries TRBV19 and TRBJ1-4; the TCRdb call, TRBD1, lacks DNA for checking. The CDR3 is made up of 15 amino acids. The germline V gene has CDR1 LNHDA and CDR2 SQIVND (reference sequence).

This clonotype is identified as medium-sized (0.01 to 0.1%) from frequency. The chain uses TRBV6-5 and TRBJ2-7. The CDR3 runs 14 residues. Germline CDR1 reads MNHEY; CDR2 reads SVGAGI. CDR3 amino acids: CASSIQAFGSEQYF.

CDR3 in amino acids: CASSWTGVSEKLFF. The genes are TRBV19 and TRBJ1-4; TCRdb outputs TRBD1, but without DNA this stays unchecked. The CDR3 covers 14 residues. Germline V gene sequence: CDR1 LNHDA, CDR2 SQIVND (reference sequence).

The CDR3 spells CASSLRGQGGYNEQFF. J is TRBJ2-1 and V is TRBV6-1; the TCRdb D gene call, TRBD1, has no DNA to confirm it. The CDR3 length is 16 residues. The germline V gene has CDR1 MNHNS and CDR2 SASEGT.

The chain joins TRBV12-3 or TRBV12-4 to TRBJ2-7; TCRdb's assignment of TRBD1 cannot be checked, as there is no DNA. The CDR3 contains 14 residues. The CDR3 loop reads CASSFVHRENEQYF.

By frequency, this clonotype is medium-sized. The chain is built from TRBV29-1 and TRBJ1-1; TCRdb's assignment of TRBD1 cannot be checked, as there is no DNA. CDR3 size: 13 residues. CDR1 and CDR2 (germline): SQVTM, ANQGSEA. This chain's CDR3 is CSVDRDRGTEAFF.

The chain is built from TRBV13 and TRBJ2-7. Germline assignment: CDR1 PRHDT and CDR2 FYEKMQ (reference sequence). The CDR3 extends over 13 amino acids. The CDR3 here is CASSVSREYEQYF.

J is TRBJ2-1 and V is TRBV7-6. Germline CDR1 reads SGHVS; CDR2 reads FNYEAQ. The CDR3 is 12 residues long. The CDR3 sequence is CASSLASTEQFF.

The CDR3 loop reads CASSDLTGGEQFF. The gene calls are TRBV6-4 and TRBJ2-1; TCRdb designates TRBD1, a call that cannot be tested without DNA. Germline lookup yields CDR1 MRHNA and CDR2 SNTAGT. This CDR3 has 13 amino acids.

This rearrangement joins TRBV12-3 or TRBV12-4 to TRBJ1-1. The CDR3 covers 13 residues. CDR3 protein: CASSFGRATEAFF.

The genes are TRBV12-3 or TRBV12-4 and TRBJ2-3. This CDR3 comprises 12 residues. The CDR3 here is CASSLYPDTQYF.

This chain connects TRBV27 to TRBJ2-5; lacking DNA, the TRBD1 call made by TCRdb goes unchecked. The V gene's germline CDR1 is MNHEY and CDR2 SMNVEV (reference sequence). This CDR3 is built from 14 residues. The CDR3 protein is CASRGQGAYQTQYF.

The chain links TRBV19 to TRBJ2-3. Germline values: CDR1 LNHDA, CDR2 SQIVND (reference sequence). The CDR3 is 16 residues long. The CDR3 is CASSRRSRSSTDTQYF.

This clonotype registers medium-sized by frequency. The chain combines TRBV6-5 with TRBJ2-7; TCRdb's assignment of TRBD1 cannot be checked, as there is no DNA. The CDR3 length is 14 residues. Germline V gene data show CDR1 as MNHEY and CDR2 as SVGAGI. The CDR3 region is CASSRGTGDHEQYF.

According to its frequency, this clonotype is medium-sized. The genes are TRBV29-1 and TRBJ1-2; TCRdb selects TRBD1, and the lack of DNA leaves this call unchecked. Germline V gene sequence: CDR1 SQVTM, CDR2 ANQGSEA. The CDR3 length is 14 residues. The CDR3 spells CSVAPTGDNYGYTF.

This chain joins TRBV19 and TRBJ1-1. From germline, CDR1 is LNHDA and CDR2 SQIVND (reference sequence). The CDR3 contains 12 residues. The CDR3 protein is CASQRGYTEAFF.

CDR3 amino acids: CAWSGVFEGVTEAFF. The chain employs TRBV30 and TRBJ1-1; TCRdb selects TRBD1, and the lack of DNA leaves this call unchecked. The CDR3 totals 15 residues. Germline-derived CDR1 and CDR2 are GTSNPN and SVGIG (reference sequence).

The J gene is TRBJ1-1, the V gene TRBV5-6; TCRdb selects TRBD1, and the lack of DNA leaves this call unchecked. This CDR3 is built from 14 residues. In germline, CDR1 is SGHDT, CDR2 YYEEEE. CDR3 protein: CASSFGTGMGEAFF.

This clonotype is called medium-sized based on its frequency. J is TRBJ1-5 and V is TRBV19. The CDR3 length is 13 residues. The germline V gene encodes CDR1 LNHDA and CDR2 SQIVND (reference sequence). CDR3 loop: CASSPDYRQPQHF.

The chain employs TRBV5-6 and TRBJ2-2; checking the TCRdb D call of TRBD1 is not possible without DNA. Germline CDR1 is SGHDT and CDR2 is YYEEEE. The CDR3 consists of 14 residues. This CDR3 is CASSYRRGAGELFF.

The CDR3 here is CASSQLWNKNKFYGYTF. This chain links TRBV14 with TRBJ1-2. The CDR3 has 17 residues. Germline CDR1 reads SGHDN; CDR2 reads FVKESK.

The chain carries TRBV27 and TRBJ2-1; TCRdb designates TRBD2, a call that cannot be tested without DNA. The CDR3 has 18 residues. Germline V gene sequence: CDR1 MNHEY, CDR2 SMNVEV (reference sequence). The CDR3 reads CASSEARRASGRLNEQFF.

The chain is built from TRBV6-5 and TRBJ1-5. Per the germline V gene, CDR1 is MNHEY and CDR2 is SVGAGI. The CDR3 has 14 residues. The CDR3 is CAICGGYSNQPQHF.